The text below deals with one T cell receptor beta chain. The data are from a study of blood T cell repertoires in COVID-19. The wider study: Both acute and convalescent COVID-19 samples were obtained from the United States, Italy and Spain. PBMCs, B-cell-depleted T cells, or T cells provided the cDNA or gDNA that made up the material.

As handled by the study authors: Using reference gene primer amplification, nucleated cell counts were estimated. Clones were sequenced by immunoSEQ multiplex PCR, and TCRdb holds only the in-frame ones, with some missing. The DNA gave D and trimming, while V, J and clone size come from that table. The sample lists about 80,000 clones, about 85% occurring once. J was trimmed by 7 bases and V by 6 bases; bases with no gene match: 13. CDR1 and CDR2 from the germline V gene are KGHSH and LQKENI. CDR3 length: 16 residues. This receptor was obtained from a man older than 75 with active or convalescent COVID-19. The source material was peripheral blood. The chain employs TRBV18 and TRBJ1-4, with 8 bases lining up with TRBD1. CDR3 bases: TGTGCCAGCTCGCGCCTAGGTGACAGGGGAGGTGAAAAACTGTTTTTT. Its protein is CASSRLGDRGGEKLFF.